This is a list of T cell receptor beta chains from one sample in a study of cytomegalovirus exposure and HLA in healthy donors. Some clones are missing from TCRdb's copy, which holds only in-frame ones; the method was immunoSEQ multiplex PCR. The sample has around 45,000 clones, 51% seen once. The sequencing sample was made of PBMCs. These receptor sequences come from a man in his 60s in good health and CMV-seronegative. CDR3s include the opening cysteine and the closing phenylalanine or tryptophan. The D gene is left open where the match is weak. Not every row has a clone size; where given, it reads once, few, many or a size class.

CSVGLAGWDEQFF TGCAGCGTTGGGCTAGCGGGATGGGATGAGCAGTTCTTC TRBV29-1 once TRBD2 TRBJ2-1
CASSQDGSGRVLDEQYF TGCGCCAGCAGCCAAGATGGTAGCGGGAGGGTTCTCGACGAGCAGTACTTC TRBV4-1 few TRBD2 TRBJ2-7
CASSFGTGNQPQHF TGCGCCAGCAGCTTTGGGACAGGGAATCAGCCCCAGCATTTT TRBV5-1 - TRBD1 TRBJ1-5
CAWSPTGTSGGANEQFF TGTGCCTGGAGTCCCACCGGGACTAGCGGGGGGGCCAATGAGCAGTTCTTC TRBV30 few TRBD2 TRBJ2-1
CATSRVPTSGYQETQYF TGTGCCACCAGCAGAGTCCCGACTAGCGGGTACCAAGAGACCCAGTACTTC TRBV15 few TRBD2 TRBJ2-5
CASSPPYSLNTEAFF TGTGCCAGCTCACCACCGTATTCTTTGAACACTGAAGCTTTCTTT TRBV18 - - TRBJ1-1
CASSSSSGRFYEQYF TGTGCCAGCAGCTCTTCTAGCGGGCGGTTCTACGAGCAGTACTTC TRBV28 - TRBD2 TRBJ2-7
CASSPRLREETQYF TGTGCCAGCAGCCCGAGGTTGAGGGAAGAGACCCAGTACTTC TRBV7-9 - - TRBJ2-5
CASSRGLAGVNEQFF TGTGCCAGCAGCCGGGGACTAGCGGGAGTGAATGAGCAGTTCTTC TRBV4-2 once TRBD2 TRBJ2-1
CASSLAPQESAFF TGCGCCAGCAGCTTGGCCCCGCAGGAATCAGCTTTCTTT TRBV5-1 - - TRBJ1-1
CAISEANTYNEQFF TGTGCCATCAGTGAGGCGAATACCTACAATGAGCAGTTCTTC TRBV10-3 - - TRBJ2-1
CATSRGGLTYNEQFF TGTGCCACCAGCAGAGGGGGGCTAACCTACAATGAGCAGTTCTTC TRBV15 - - TRBJ2-1
CAISEGTAYNEQFF TGTGCCATCAGTGAAGGGACAGCCTACAATGAGCAGTTCTTC TRBV10-3 - TRBD1 TRBJ2-1
CASSDRGDTEAFF TGCGCCAGCAGCGATAGGGGTGACACTGAAGCTTTCTTT TRBV5-1 - - TRBJ1-1
CAWSNIQGGSGANVLTF TGTGCCTGGAGTAATATCCAGGGAGGCTCCGGGGCCAACGTCCTGACTTTC TRBV30 - - TRBJ2-6
CASSSQGGDTQYF TGTGCCAGCAGTTCGCAGGGAGGAGATACGCAGTATTTT TRBV7-9 - - TRBJ2-3
CASSWTGTGTTEAFF TGCGCCAGCAGCTGGACCGGGACAGGGACGACTGAAGCTTTCTTT TRBV5-1 - TRBD1 TRBJ1-1
CASTKGQGPYEQYF TGTGCCAGCACCAAAGGACAGGGCCCCTACGAGCAGTACTTC TRBV2 once TRBD1 TRBJ2-7
CAWRGEGYGYTF TGTGCCTGGAGGGGGGAGGGCTATGGCTACACCTTC TRBV30 - - TRBJ1-2
CAWSVVAEPYEQYF TGTGCCTGGAGTGTAGTCGCGGAGCCCTACGAGCAGTACTTC TRBV30 - - TRBJ2-7
CAIRVYGTGDNYGYTF TGTGCCATCAGGGTTTATGGGACAGGGGATAACTATGGCTACACCTTC TRBV10-3 once TRBD1 TRBJ1-2
CASSSAGGEETQYF TGCGCCAGCAGCTCGGCCGGGGGTGAGGAGACCCAGTACTTC TRBV5-1 - - TRBJ2-5
CASSLEGGQAKNIQYF TGTGCCAGCAGCTTGGAGGGGGGACAGGCCAAAAACATTCAGTACTTC TRBV7-2 - - TRBJ2-4
CASRPQGYGYTF TGTGCCAGCAGACCCCAGGGCTATGGCTACACCTTC TRBV28 - - TRBJ1-2
CASSPGGATIYNEQFF TGTGCCAGCAGCCCCGGTGGAGCCACAATTTACAATGAGCAGTTCTTC TRBV7-2 - - TRBJ2-1
CAWSFGQSNTEAFF TGTGCCTGGAGTTTCGGACAGTCCAACACTGAAGCTTTCTTT TRBV30 - - TRBJ1-1
CASSLAGRGDTQYF TGTGCCTCTTCCCTAGCGGGACGGGGAGATACGCAGTATTTT TRBV19 - TRBD2 TRBJ2-3
CASSGQANTEAFF TGTGCCAGCAGTGGACAGGCCAACACTGAAGCTTTCTTT TRBV6-5 - TRBD1 TRBJ1-1
CASSLSGVYEQYF TGTGCCAGCAGCTTATCGGGAGTCTACGAGCAGTACTTC TRBV7-9 - - TRBJ2-7
CAWSVTGLGYTF TGTGCCTGGAGTGTAACGGGGTTGGGCTACACCTTC TRBV30 few - TRBJ1-2
CASSLPGTSVYNEQFF TGTGCCAGCAGTTTGCCCGGGACTTCTGTTTACAATGAGCAGTTCTTC TRBV27 medium-sized - TRBJ2-1
CASSRQVGLAGELPYEQYF TGCGCCAGCAGCCGGCAAGTCGGACTAGCGGGAGAACTACCCTACGAGCAGTACTTC TRBV4-3 - TRBD2 TRBJ2-7
CASSPTPTESTNEKLFF TGCGCCAGCAGCCCCACGCCGACAGAGTCAACTAATGAAAAACTGTTTTTT TRBV5-1 - - TRBJ1-4
CASNNGGVWSPLHF TGTGCCAGCAACAACGGGGGGGTATGGTCACCCCTCCACTTT TRBV7-9 - - TRBJ1-6
CASRNWRAGRTEAFF TGTGCCAGTAGGAATTGGAGGGCGGGGAGGACTGAAGCTTTCTTT TRBV19 - - TRBJ1-1
CASSLTGAGYGYTF TGTGCCAGCAGCTTAACAGGGGCGGGATATGGCTACACCTTC TRBV7-3 - - TRBJ1-2